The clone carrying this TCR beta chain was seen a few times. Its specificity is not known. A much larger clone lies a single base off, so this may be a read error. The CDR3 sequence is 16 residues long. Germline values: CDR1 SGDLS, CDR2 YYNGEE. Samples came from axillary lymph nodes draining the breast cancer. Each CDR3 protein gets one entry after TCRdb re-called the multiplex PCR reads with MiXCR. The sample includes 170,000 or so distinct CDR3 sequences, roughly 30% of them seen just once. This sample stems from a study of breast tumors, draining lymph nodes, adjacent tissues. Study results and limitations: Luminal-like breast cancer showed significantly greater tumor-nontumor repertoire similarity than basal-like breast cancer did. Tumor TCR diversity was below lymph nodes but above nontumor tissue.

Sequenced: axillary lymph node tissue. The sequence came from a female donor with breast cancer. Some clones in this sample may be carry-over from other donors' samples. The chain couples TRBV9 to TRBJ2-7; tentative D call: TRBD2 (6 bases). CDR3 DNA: TGTGCCAGCAGCGCCAAGGGAAGGGGAGGAACCTACGCGCAGTACTTC. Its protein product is CASSAKGRGGTYAQYF.